Given below is one T cell receptor (beta chain) in context. The antigen is not known. The entry originates in a study of T cell responses to AZD1222 COVID-19 vaccine. Study-wide findings and caveats: Females outnumbered males among donors, who were mostly white British; clonal diversity was possibly underestimated.

The table came from immunoSEQ multiplex PCR; TCRdb's copy has only in-frame clones and leaves some out. The sample lists fewer than 120,000 clones, roughly 92% occurring once. V lost 2 bases and J lost 6, with 12 bases in between. Germline V CDR1 and CDR2: KGHSH, LQKENI. The CDR3 consists of 14 residues. The sequence was obtained from an adult in good health. V is TRBV18 and J is TRBJ2-3, with D perhaps matching TRBD2 (5 bases). Sequenced material: peripheral blood, taken on day 0 of AZD1222 vaccination. CDR3 loop: CASSPVRDSDTQYF. The DNA of the CDR3 is TGTGCCAGCTCACCAGTTCGGGATTCGGATACGCAGTATTTT.